Each of the 29 T cell receptor beta chains below was sequenced from the same sample in a study of shared clonotypes between healthy human individuals. The table came from immunoSEQ multiplex PCR; TCRdb's copy has only in-frame clones and leaves some out. The table has around 2,100,000 clones, about 95% seen once. CD45RO negativity and positive selection for CCR7 defined naive CD8 cells, a population that excluded terminally differentiated effector memory CD45RA+ cells. The sequencing input was naive CD8+ T cells sorted from blood. These receptors originate from a man in his late teens or twenties in good health.

This chain joins TRBV11-2 and TRBJ1-4; no definite D call. The CDR3 loop spans 14 amino acids. The germline CDR1 and CDR2 sequences are SGHAT and FQNNGV. The V and J ends lost 1 base and 7 bases respectively, with 10 bases between them. CDR3 DNA sequence: TGTGCCAGCAGCTTAGGGTCGGGGATTGAAAAACTGTTTTTT. Its protein is CASSLGSGIEKLFF.

The rearrangement links TRBV30 to TRBJ2-7; D unresolved. Germline loops: CDR1 GTSNPN, CDR2 SVGIG (reference sequence). This CDR3 has 14 residues. V was pared by 1 base and J by 2 bases, with 12 bases between. CDR3 DNA sequence: TGTGCCTGGAGTGAACCAGGATGGGCCTACGAGCAGTACTTC. Its protein product is CAWSEPGWAYEQYF.

The chain recombines TRBV11-2 with TRBJ2-2; D not certain. Germline CDR1 SGHAT, CDR2 FQNNGV. This CDR3 region has 13 residues. V was pared by 3 bases and J by 6 bases, with 8 bases between. The CDR3 sequence: CASSFLSPGELFF. CDR3 nucleotides: TGTGCCAGCAGCTTCCTCAGTCCCGGGGAGCTGTTTTTT.

The rearrangement uses TRBV6-5 and TRBJ2-7; possible D gene TRBD2, 6 bases. Trimming removed 5 bases at V and 3 bases at J, with 14 bases between. There are 14 residues in the CDR3. The germline gives CDR1 MNHEY, CDR2 SVGAGI. The CDR3 loop is CASSPTGLNYEQYF. The CDR3 DNA reads as TGTGCCAGCAGTCCTACGGGACTGAACTACGAGCAGTACTTC.

To note about this clone: The sample contains more than one DNA sequence encoding this CDR3. V and J are TRBV9 and TRBJ1-3; no definite D call. The CDR3 is 14 amino acids. The V gene lost 0 bases and the J gene lost 4 bases, with 8 bases spanning the gap. Germline V gives CDR1 SGDLS, CDR2 YYNGEE. In nucleotides, the CDR3 is TGTGCCAGCAGCGTAGCGGGTGCAGGAAACACCATATATTTT. Protein sequence: CASSVAGAGNTIYF.

The rearrangement uses TRBV27 and TRBJ2-1; TRBD1 might be the D (5 bases). This CDR3 is 21 amino acids long. V shed 4 bases and J shed 5 bases, with 33 bases lying between them. Germline lookup yields CDR1 MNHEY and CDR2 SMNVEV (reference sequence). The DNA for the CDR3 is TGTGCCAGCAGTTCAACACACTCGAAGGGGCAGCGCAGCCTAGATCACAATGAGCAGTTCTTC. Protein sequence: CASSSTHSKGQRSLDHNEQFF.

The chain has TRBV6-5 and TRBJ1-3; 8 bases agree with TRBD1. CDR3 length equals 16 residues. Trimming cost V 2 bases and J 2 bases; bases outside gene matches: 5. Per germline, CDR1 MNHEY and CDR2 SVGAGI. For the CDR3, the DNA is TGTGCCAGCAGTTACACTACAGGGGGTCCTGGAAACACCATATATTTT. This encodes CASSYTTGGPGNTIYF.

About this clone itself: Distinct nucleotide sequences in the sample also encode this CDR3. The rearrangement links TRBV6-5 to TRBJ2-6; no clear D. The V and J ends lost 6 bases and 4 bases respectively, with 7 bases between them. Germline V lookup: CDR1 MNHEY, CDR2 SVGAGI. The CDR3 contains 13 residues. Here the CDR3 reads CASSQTGANVLTF. CDR3 nucleotide sequence: TGTGCCAGCAGCCAAACGGGGGCCAACGTCCTGACTTTC.

The V gene is TRBV18, the J gene TRBJ2-7; D uncertain. Per germline, CDR1 KGHSH and CDR2 LQKENI. CDR3 length: 12 residues. Trimming left V 0 bases short and J 4 bases short, with 4 bases between. The CDR3 DNA follows: TGTGCCAGCTCACCACCGGCTTACGAGCAGTACTTC. It specifies CASSPPAYEQYF.

The CDR3 DNA reads TGTGCCAGCAGTGAAAGACTCCAGATTTACAATGAGCAGTTCTTC. Its translation is CASSERLQIYNEQFF. The chain links TRBV2 to TRBJ2-1; D gene unclear. The V and J ends lost 2 bases and 4 bases respectively, with 12 bases between them. Germline CDR1 SNHLY, CDR2 FYNNEI. The CDR3 has 15 amino acids.

This chain uses TRBV6-5 with TRBJ2-5; 8 positions agree with TRBD1. Unmatched junction bases numbered 4, after V lost 2 bases and J lost 2 bases. This CDR3 comprises 15 residues. In germline, CDR1 is MNHEY, CDR2 SVGAGI. CDR3 residues: CASSYGTGTQETQYF. The CDR3 coding sequence is TGTGCCAGCAGTTACGGGACAGGCACACAAGAGACCCAGTACTTC.

Here the CDR3 DNA reads TGCGCCAGCAGCCAAGAGGGCGGGAGGGCCTACACCGGGGAGCTGTTTTTT. Its translation: CASSQEGGRAYTGELFF. This chain uses TRBV4-3 with TRBJ2-2; 9 positions match TRBD2. The CDR3 totals 17 residues. J was trimmed by 3 bases and V by 0 bases; bases with no gene match: 5. From germline, CDR1 is LGHNA and CDR2 YSLEER.

The table lists this clone with a few counts. Other nucleotide sequences in the sample specify the same CDR3. The chain recombines TRBV9 with TRBJ2-5; D call uncertain. From germline, CDR1 is SGDLS and CDR2 YYNGEE. V dropped 0 bases and J dropped 1 base, with 7 bases sitting between them. The CDR3 spans 14 residues. This CDR3 is CASSVGGFQETQYF. Here the CDR3 DNA reads TGTGCCAGCAGCGTAGGGGGTTTCCAAGAGACCCAGTACTTC.

The chain is built from TRBV6-5 and TRBJ1-1; no firm D call. The CDR3 runs to 15 residues. V was cut by 1 base and J by 1 base, with 10 bases left in between. Germline loops: CDR1 MNHEY, CDR2 SVGAGI. The CDR3 DNA reads as TGTGCCAGCAGTTACTTACAAGAGGGGAACACTGAAGCTTTCTTT. Residues: CASSYLQEGNTEAFF.

This rearrangement joins TRBV7-9 to TRBJ2-2; 9 nucleotides align to TRBD1. The CDR3 length is 13 residues. V shed 6 bases, J shed 9 bases, and the junction held 5 bases outside the gene matches. CDR1 is SEHNR, CDR2 FQNEAQ, per germline (reference sequence). CDR3 nucleotide sequence: TGTGCCAGCAGGGATACAGGGGGCCGGGAGCTGTTTTTT. Its protein product is CASRDTGGRELFF.

The chain uses TRBV20-1 and TRBJ2-5; D perhaps matches TRBD2 (5 bases). The J call is in doubt because the DNA end fits TRBJ2-7 better. CDR3 length: 11 residues. Germline CDR1 reads DFQATT; CDR2 reads SNEGSKA (reference sequence). CDR3 bases: TGCAGTGCTAGAGATGAGGGCGAGCAGTACTTC. This translates into CSARDEGEQYF.

The chain's CDR3 is CASSQGETSLTDTQYF. CDR3 nucleotide sequence: TGTGCCAGCAGCCAAGGGGAGACTAGTCTCACAGATACGCAGTATTTT. V usage is TRBV14 and J usage is TRBJ2-3; perhaps TRBD2 as D (6 bases). The CDR3 loop spans 16 amino acids. The V and J ends lost 1 base and 2 bases respectively, with 13 bases between them. Germline lookup yields CDR1 SGHDN and CDR2 FVKESK.

To note about this clone: The junction differs from germline at one of its ends, possibly a read error. The chain is built from TRBV6-5 and TRBJ2-7; 8 nucleotides agree with TRBD2. The CDR3 is 15 residues long. Germline V gives CDR1 MNHEY, CDR2 SVGAGI. The DNA of the CDR3 is TGTGCCAGCAGCCTCGAGGTAGCGGGATCCTTCGAGCAGTACTTC. It is translated as CASSLEVAGSFEQYF.

The gene calls are TRBV7-6 and TRBJ2-1; TRBD2 matches 9 bases. V was clipped by 2 bases and J by 0 bases; unmatched bases: 2. The length of the CDR3 is 16 residues. The V gene's germline CDR1 is SGHVS and CDR2 FNYEAQ. The DNA of the CDR3 is TGTGCCAGCAGCTTACGACTAGCGGCCTCCTACAATGAGCAGTTCTTC. Its protein is CASSLRLAASYNEQFF.

The chain combines TRBV4-1 with TRBJ2-1; D is uncertain. The V end was cut by 1 base, the J end by 7 bases, with 11 bases between. The germline gives CDR1 MGHRA, CDR2 YSYEKL. The CDR3 contains 14 residues. CDR3 residues: CASSQAGLGNEQFF. CDR3 nucleotide sequence: TGCGCCAGCAGCCAAGCCGGGCTTGGGAATGAGCAGTTCTTC.

V is TRBV28 and J is TRBJ1-4, with 9 bases identical to TRBD1. J lost 0 bases, V lost 4 bases, and 6 bases had no gene match. The V gene's germline CDR1 is MDHEN and CDR2 SYDVKM. The CDR3 is made up of 17 amino acids. The CDR3 DNA reads as TGTGCCAGCAGTTGGGACAGGGCACCCCCAACTAATGAAAAACTGTTTTTT. Translated, it gives CASSWDRAPPTNEKLFF.

The chain couples TRBV11-2 to TRBJ2-3, with D tentatively TRBD2 (5 bases). V shed 3 bases and J shed 4 bases, with 20 bases lying between them. CDR3 length equals 17 residues. Germline V gene lookup returns CDR1 SGHAT and CDR2 FQNNGV. The DNA of the CDR3 is TGTGCCAGCAGCTTTCCCCCTTGGAGCGGACTTGCAGATACGCAGTATTTT. Protein product: CASSFPPWSGLADTQYF.

This clone was detected only once. The chain uses TRBV4-3 and TRBJ2-1; possible D gene TRBD2, 6 bases. The CDR3 spans 14 residues. V was cut by 5 bases and J by 9 bases, with 17 bases left in between. Germline V CDR1 and CDR2: LGHNA, YSLEER. The CDR3 spells CASSSRDSGGEQFF. The CDR3 nucleotides are TGCGCCAGCAGCAGCCGGGACTCCGGAGGTGAGCAGTTCTTC.

The V and J genes are TRBV4-1 and TRBJ2-7, with D perhaps matching TRBD2 (5 bases). The CDR3 contains 14 residues. V was trimmed by 1 base and J by 2 bases, leaving 9 bases between them. The germline V gene has CDR1 MGHRA and CDR2 YSYEKL. The CDR3 loop reads CASSQGELAYEQYF. Written as DNA, the CDR3 is TGCGCCAGCAGCCAAGGAGAACTAGCCTACGAGCAGTACTTC.

The DNA for the CDR3 is TGCGCCAGCAGCCAAGAGGGACAGTCCCCCTACGAGCAGTACTTC. Residues: CASSQEGQSPYEQYF. The chain has TRBV4-1 and TRBJ2-7; 7 bases line up with TRBD1. Germline CDR1 and CDR2: MGHRA and YSYEKL. This CDR3 has 15 residues. With 0 bases clipped from V and 2 bases from J, the junction kept 4 bases outside the gene matches.

V gene TRBV7-6 combines with J gene TRBJ2-4; TRBD1 might be the D (5 bases). Per the germline V gene, CDR1 is SGHVS and CDR2 is FNYEAQ. V was pared by 5 bases and J by 0 bases, with 17 bases between. The CDR3 has 17 amino acids. In DNA form, the CDR3 reads TGTGCCAGCAGCATCGTCGACCTGGGGCTAGCCAAAAACATTCAGTACTTC. The encoded protein is CASSIVDLGLAKNIQYF.

The chain recombines TRBV6-6 with TRBJ1-1, with D tentatively TRBD1 (5 bases). The CDR3 extends over 15 amino acids. CDR1 is MNHNY, CDR2 SVGAGI, per germline (reference sequence). The V gene lost 3 bases and the J gene lost 4 bases, with 15 bases spanning the gap. The CDR3 sequence is CASSYLSGAATEAFF. The CDR3, as DNA: TGTGCCAGCAGTTATCTCTCCGGGGCAGCCACTGAAGCTTTCTTT.

With regard to this clone: Other DNA sequences in this specimen translate into the identical CDR3. The chain employs TRBV7-9 and TRBJ2-1; weak D call: TRBD2 (6 bases). Germline V gene lookup returns CDR1 SEHNR and CDR2 FQNEAQ (reference sequence). The CDR3 runs 15 residues. Trimming took 2 bases from V and 0 from J, leaving 8 bases between them. CDR3: CASSLTGSSYNEQFF. The CDR3 nucleotides read TGTGCCAGCAGCTTAACCGGGAGCTCCTACAATGAGCAGTTCTTC.

The chain has TRBV14 and TRBJ1-3; D is perhaps TRBD1 (5 bases). From germline, CDR1 is SGHDN and CDR2 FVKESK. V dropped 7 bases and J dropped 11 bases, with 18 bases sitting between them. This CDR3 is 13 amino acids long. The CDR3 sequence: CASKGRLGGAIYF. DNA of the CDR3: TGTGCCAGCAAGGGGCGGTTGGGTGGGGCCATATATTTT.